The 15 T cell receptor beta chains below all came from one sample that was sequenced in a study of shared clonotypes between healthy human individuals. The data were produced by immunoSEQ multiplex PCR, yet TCRdb's version contains in-frame clones alone and is incomplete. This sample has roughly 2.2 million clones, with over 85% found just once. Sequencing was performed on naive CD4+ T cells from PBMCs. Subset described: CD45RA+ positively selected. These receptors were obtained from a young man in good health. Some clones in this sample may be carry-over from other donors' samples.

The gene calls are TRBV28 and TRBJ1-5; possibly TRBD1 for D (5 bases). This CDR3 spans 15 amino acids. Per germline, CDR1 MDHEN and CDR2 SYDVKM. V was cut by 6 bases and J by 7 bases, with 19 bases left in between. The CDR3 is CASRIPLGDGQPQHF. CDR3 nucleotides: TGTGCCAGCAGAATTCCCTTAGGGGATGGACAGCCCCAGCATTTT.

The chain carries TRBV9 and TRBJ2-3; D is undetermined. Germline V lookup: CDR1 SGDLS, CDR2 YYNGEE. V lost 0 bases to trimming and J lost 1 base, with 6 bases between them. The CDR3 loop spans 14 amino acids. The CDR3 reads CASSVGHGTDTQYF. The CDR3 DNA follows: TGTGCCAGCAGCGTAGGCCATGGCACAGATACGCAGTATTTT.

In the case of this clone: Other DNA sequences of this sample code for an identical CDR3. The chain joins TRBV28 to TRBJ2-3; D might be TRBD1 or TRBD2, each matching 5 bases. The germline gives CDR1 MDHEN, CDR2 SYDVKM. The CDR3 has 12 amino acids. The V gene lost 8 bases and the J gene lost 0 bases, with 6 bases spanning the gap. The CDR3 sequence: CASGTSTDTQYF. DNA for the CDR3: TGTGCCAGCGGGACGAGCACAGATACGCAGTATTTT.

The chain is built from TRBV15 and TRBJ1-4; D is unresolved. Looked up from germline, CDR1 is LNHNV and CDR2 is YYDKDF (reference sequence). The CDR3 contains 16 residues. Trimming pared 0 bases from V and 4 bases from J, leaving 12 bases between. The CDR3 DNA reads as TGTGCCACCAGCAGAGATGAAGGGCCGGGTAATGAAAAACTGTTTTTT. Residues: CATSRDEGPGNEKLFF.

The rearrangement links TRBV18 to TRBJ2-3; no firm D call. Germline V gene sequence: CDR1 KGHSH, CDR2 LQKENI. The CDR3 has 12 residues. Trimming shortened V by 5 bases and J by 4 bases, and 7 bases separated the two germline ends. In DNA, the CDR3 is TGTGCCAGCTCATATAAGGCAGATACGCAGTATTTT. Translating gives CASSYKADTQYF.

Remarks on this clone: The same CDR3 also results from other DNA sequences found in this sample. The chain carries TRBV7-9 and TRBJ2-3; D is perhaps TRBD1 (6 bases). This CDR3 is built from 14 residues. V was trimmed by 2 bases and J by 3 bases, leaving 9 bases between them. Germline CDR1 SEHNR, CDR2 FQNEAQ (reference sequence). The CDR3 sequence is CASSLLQGTDTQYF. Written as DNA, the CDR3 is TGTGCCAGCAGCTTACTCCAGGGGACAGATACGCAGTATTTT.

The chain joins TRBV19 to TRBJ1-3; D unresolved. Germline V lookup: CDR1 LNHDA, CDR2 SQIVND (reference sequence). Trimming pared 3 bases from V and 2 bases from J, leaving 8 bases between. This CDR3 has 14 amino acids. The DNA of the CDR3 is TGTGCCAGTAGTATTCCAAGGGCTGGAAACACCATATATTTT. Its protein product is CASSIPRAGNTIYF.

The gene calls are TRBV7-3 and TRBJ2-3, with a possible D match to TRBD1 (6 bases). V gave up 0 bases and J gave up 1 base, with 8 bases separating them. The length of the CDR3 is 15 residues. The germline V gene has CDR1 SGHTA and CDR2 FQGTGA. CDR3 amino acids: CASSLTGQRTDTQYF. The CDR3 DNA is TGTGCCAGCAGCTTAACTGGACAGCGCACAGATACGCAGTATTTT.

This sequence joins TRBV7-2 and TRBJ2-1; a weak D match, TRBD2 (5 bases). The germline CDR1 and CDR2 sequences are SGHTA and FQGNSA. This CDR3 region has 15 residues. The V gene lost 5 bases and the J gene lost 7 bases, with 18 bases spanning the gap. CDR3 loop: CASSRYNGEQNEQFF. The CDR3 DNA follows: TGTGCCAGCAGCCGCTACAACGGGGAGCAAAATGAGCAGTTCTTC.

Concerning this clone: Different DNA sequences within this sample yield the same CDR3. The chain links TRBV7-9 to TRBJ1-4; D is uncertain. V lost 0 bases and J lost 8, with 7 bases in between. Germline CDR1 and CDR2: SEHNR and FQNEAQ (reference sequence). The CDR3 extends over 13 amino acids. The CDR3 DNA sequence: TGTGCCAGCAGCTTAGCGGGGAACGAAAAACTGTTTTTT. This codes for CASSLAGNEKLFF.

The CDR3: CVRSPIGGGESSYNEQFF. CDR3 in DNA: TGTGTCAGAAGCCCAATAGGGGGAGGGGAAAGCTCCTACAATGAGCAGTTCTTC. The chain combines TRBV7-5 with TRBJ2-1; the tabulated D call, TRBD2, remains unverified against the DNA. TRBV7-5 is termed a pseudogene. The CDR3 consists of 18 residues.

The count of this clone is one. The V and J genes are TRBV28 and TRBJ2-7, with 9 bases fitting TRBD1. Per the germline V gene, CDR1 is MDHEN and CDR2 is SYDVKM. Trimming removed 8 bases from V and 6 bases from J; junction bases left unmatched: 11. There are 14 residues in the CDR3. CDR3 in DNA: TGTGCCAGCGGGACAGGGACGGTTACTGGCGAGCAGTACTTC. Its translation: CASGTGTVTGEQYF.

The rearrangement links TRBV2 to TRBJ1-1; D gene ambiguous. The CDR3 covers 17 residues. The germline gives CDR1 SNHLY, CDR2 FYNNEI. V was shortened by 5 bases and J by 2 bases, with 21 bases between the two germline ends. CDR3 amino acids: CASSHTMTRGSNTEAFF. For the CDR3, the DNA is TGTGCCAGCAGTCATACTATGACCCGGGGTTCAAACACTGAAGCTTTCTTT.

A single count supports this clone. The chain recombines TRBV19 with TRBJ2-7; the D gene is possibly TRBD2 (6 bases). The CDR3 runs 17 residues. Germline lookup yields CDR1 LNHDA and CDR2 SQIVND (reference sequence). V was cut by 4 bases and J by 3 bases, with 22 bases left in between. The CDR3 loop is CASSTQTSGLTYYEQYF. The CDR3 DNA reads TGTGCCAGTAGTACCCAAACTTCGGGACTGACCTACTACGAGCAGTACTTC.

This chain uses TRBV28 with TRBJ2-5, with D perhaps TRBD2 (6 bases). Judging by the DNA end, TRBJ2-7 fits better; the J call may be wrong. The CDR3 has 15 amino acids. Germline CDR1 is MDHEN and CDR2 is SYDVKM. CDR3 nucleotide sequence: TGTGCCAGCATCCAGGAGGTAGCGGCCCCCTACGAGCAGTACTTC. Amino acid sequence: CASIQEVAAPYEQYF.